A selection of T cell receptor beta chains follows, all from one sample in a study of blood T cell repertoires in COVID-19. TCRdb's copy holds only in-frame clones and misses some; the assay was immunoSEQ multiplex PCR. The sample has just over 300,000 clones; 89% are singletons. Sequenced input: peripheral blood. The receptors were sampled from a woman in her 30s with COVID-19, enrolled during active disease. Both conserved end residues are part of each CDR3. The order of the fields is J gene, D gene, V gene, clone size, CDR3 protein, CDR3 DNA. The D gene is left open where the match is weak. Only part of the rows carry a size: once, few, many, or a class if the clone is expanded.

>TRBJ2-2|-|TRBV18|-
CASSPRIRGAGGELFF
TGTGCCAGCTCACCACGGATAAGGGGCGCAGGCGGGGAGCTGTTTTTT
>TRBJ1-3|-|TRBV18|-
CASSPPGRLSGNTIYF
TGTGCCAGCTCACCACCGGGCAGGCTCTCTGGAAACACCATATATTTT
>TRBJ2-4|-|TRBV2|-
CASKVIEQGIQYF
TGTGCCAGCAAGGTCATAGAGCAGGGCATTCAGTACTTC
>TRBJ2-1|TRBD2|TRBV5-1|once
CASSLYLAGGWDEQFF
TGCGCCAGCAGCCTCTATCTAGCGGGGGGCTGGGATGAGCAGTTCTTC
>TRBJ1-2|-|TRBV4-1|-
CASSQDRVVYGYTF
TGCGCCAGCAGCCAAGATCGGGTAGTATATGGCTACACCTTC
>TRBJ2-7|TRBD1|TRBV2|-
CASSGDSSYEQYF
TGTGCCAGCAGTGGGGACAGCTCCTACGAGCAGTACTTC
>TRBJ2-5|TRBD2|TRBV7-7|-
CASSVSGGAGETQYF
TGTGCCAGCAGCGTTAGCGGGGGGGCGGGAGAGACCCAGTACTTC
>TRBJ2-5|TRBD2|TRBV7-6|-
CASSLNGEGQETQYF
TGTGCCAGCAGCTTAAACGGGGAGGGCCAAGAGACCCAGTACTTC
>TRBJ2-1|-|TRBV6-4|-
CASSSTGDRNEQFF
TGTGCCAGCAGTTCTACGGGGGATCGCAATGAGCAGTTCTTC
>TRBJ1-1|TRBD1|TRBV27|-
CASRGTGGEGTEAFF
TGTGCCAGCAGGGGGACAGGGGGCGAGGGCACTGAAGCTTTCTTT
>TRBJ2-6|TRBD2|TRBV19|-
CASSMLTSGGSGANVLTF
TGTGCCAGTAGTATGTTGACTAGCGGGGGCTCTGGGGCCAACGTCCTGACTTTC
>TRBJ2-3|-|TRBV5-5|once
CASSKTDSDLNTQYF
TGTGCCAGCAGTAAAACGGACAGCGACTTAAATACGCAGTATTTT
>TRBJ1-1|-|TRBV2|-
CASRRTGYAGTEAFF
TGTGCCAGCAGGAGAACAGGGTATGCGGGCACTGAAGCTTTCTTT
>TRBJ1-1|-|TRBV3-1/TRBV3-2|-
CASSQATGGTEAFF
TGTGCCAGCAGCCAAGCGACCGGGGGCACTGAAGCTTTCTTT
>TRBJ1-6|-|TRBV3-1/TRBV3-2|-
CASSQARSDNSPLHF
TGTGCCAGCAGCCAAGCGCGCAGCGACAATTCACCCCTCCACTTT